This TCR beta chain originates from a study of shared clonotypes between healthy human individuals. Within Nashville, Tennessee resided all donors, each a Caucasian adult. J gave up 3 bases and V 5 bases, and 8 bases lay outside the gene matches. This CDR3 has 18 residues. Per germline, CDR1 SGHVS and CDR2 FQNEAQ. Libraries were prepared by immunoSEQ multiplex PCR; TCRdb keeps only in-frame clonotypes and omits some of them. The sample holds over 2 million clones, roughly 95% seen once. This receptor was identified in a young man in good health. Sequenced: naive CD4+ T cells sorted from blood. The subset was: CD45RA+ positively selected. V usage is TRBV7-8 and J usage is TRBJ2-2; 14 bases line up with TRBD2. The CDR3 loop is CASSTRTSGRLDTGELFF. CDR3 nucleotide sequence: TGTGCCAGCAGCACAAGGACTAGCGGGAGGTTGGACACCGGGGAGCTGTTTTTT.